Detailed here is one T cell receptor beta chain. Its antigen is unidentified. The CDR3 is made up of 16 amino acids. Trimming removed 2 bases from V and 2 bases from J; junction bases left unmatched: 5. Germline V lookup: CDR1 MGHRA, CDR2 YSYEKL. The source of the sample is a study of vaccination effects on CD4 cells after COVID-19. Study-level background: Antigen-specific CD4+ T cells expanded by the ViraFEST assay with viral peptide pools were then sequenced.

Repertoires were generated with immunoSEQ multiplex PCR, while TCRdb's copy carries only in-frame clones and drops some. Among 65,000 to 80,000 clones, roughly four fifths were seen once, and the ten largest hold under 2.5%. Investigators separated out CD4+ T cells once 9 to 11 days of culture had passed. The TCR comes from a human donor who received a COVID-19 vaccine. The sequencing used CD4+ T cells from PBMCs cultured without peptide, collected before COVID-19 vaccination. V is TRBV4-1 and J is TRBJ2-1, with TRBD1 matching 8 bases. The CDR3 DNA follows: TGCGCCAGCAGCCAAACCGGACAGGGCGCCTACAATGAGCAGTTCTTC. This encodes CASSQTGQGAYNEQFF.